These 27 T cell receptor beta chains were all obtained from the same sample, sequenced in a study of control samples from healthy donors and cancer patients. TCRdb keeps only in-frame clones here, not all; method: immunoSEQ multiplex PCR. The sample yields around 51,000 clones, 80% seen once. The specimen was blood. The receptors here all came from a man aged 65-85 years in good health.

The chain combines TRBV6-5 with TRBJ1-2, with 8 nucleotides matching TRBD1. CDR1 is MNHEY and CDR2 is SVGAGI in the germline V gene. V shed 4 bases, J shed 4 bases, and the junction held 5 bases outside the gene matches. CDR3 length: 14 residues. CDR3 DNA sequence: TGTGCCAGCAGTTTATACAGGGGGGCCTATGGCTACACCTTC. Residues: CASSLYRGAYGYTF.

The gene calls are TRBV5-1 and TRBJ2-3; D is perhaps TRBD2 (5 bases). This CDR3 is built from 15 residues. The germline V and J ends were trimmed by 0 bases and 3 bases, with 11 bases remaining between them. Germline lookup yields CDR1 SGHRS and CDR2 YFSETQ. DNA for the CDR3: TGCGCCAGCAGCTTGGCGGGAAGTGGGACAGATACGCAGTATTTT. Protein sequence: CASSLAGSGTDTQYF.

This rearrangement joins TRBV30 to TRBJ2-4; 7 bases fit TRBD1. Germline V CDR1 and CDR2: GTSNPN, SVGIG (reference sequence). The CDR3 is made up of 17 amino acids. V lost 2 bases to trimming and J lost 3 bases; unmatched junction nucleotides: 13. CDR3 loop: CAWSHRSRQGDKNIQYF. DNA for the CDR3: TGTGCCTGGAGTCACCGATCGAGACAGGGTGACAAAAACATTCAGTACTTC.

The rearrangement joins TRBV7-6 to TRBJ2-1, with D possibly being TRBD1 (5 bases). CDR1 SGHVS and CDR2 FNYEAQ come from the germline V gene. Trimming left V 4 bases short and J 7 bases short, with 20 bases between. The CDR3 loop spans 16 amino acids. The CDR3 bases are TGTGCCAGCAGCTCCCGCATAGGGGCTGGGAAAAATGAGCAGTTCTTC. Protein: CASSSRIGAGKNEQFF.

Note on this clone: Other DNA sequences in the same sample also yield this CDR3. The chain carries TRBV27 and TRBJ1-2, with 7 bases aligning to TRBD1. Germline V CDR1 and CDR2: MNHEY, SMNVEV (reference sequence). The CDR3 covers 14 residues. With V trimmed by 0 bases and J by 4 bases, 2 bases remained unmatched. The CDR3 is CASSLSRDSYGYTF. For the CDR3, the DNA is TGTGCCAGCAGTTTATCCCGGGACAGCTATGGCTACACCTTC.

The chain combines TRBV24-1 with TRBJ2-7; tentatively, D is TRBD1 (6 bases). The V end was cut by 5 bases, the J end by 6 bases, with 13 bases between. CDR1 is KGHDR and CDR2 is SFDVKD in the germline V gene. The CDR3 is 13 residues long. The CDR3: CATSAPGTLEQYF. The CDR3 DNA reads as TGTGCCACCAGTGCGCCCGGGACACTCGAGCAGTACTTC.

The rearrangement links TRBV7-9 to TRBJ2-3; TRBD2 aligns across 12 bases. The V segment lost 2 bases and the J segment 5 bases; nucleotides outside the gene matches: 2. CDR3 length: 15 residues. Germline loops: CDR1 SEHNR, CDR2 FQNEAQ (reference sequence). CDR3 sequence: CASSLLAGGQDTQYF. The CDR3 DNA is TGTGCCAGCAGCTTACTAGCGGGAGGGCAAGATACGCAGTATTTT.

The chain links TRBV18 to TRBJ2-7; 9 bases line up with TRBD1. Per germline, CDR1 KGHSH and CDR2 LQKENI. The V gene end was trimmed by 3 bases and the J gene end by 5 bases; junction bases not matched to a gene: 8. CDR3 length: 15 residues. The CDR3 DNA reads as TGTGCCAGCTCACCGCCACTGGGACAGGGACACGAGCAGTACTTC. Its translation: CASSPPLGQGHEQYF.

J is TRBJ2-3 and V is TRBV7-9; maybe TRBD2 (6 bases). Germline loops: CDR1 SEHNR, CDR2 FQNEAQ (reference sequence). V shed 1 base and J shed 10 bases, with 21 bases lying between them. The CDR3 sequence is 16 residues long. The CDR3 loop is CASSLVGGRGPSSQYF. CDR3 nucleotide sequence: TGTGCCAGCAGCTTAGTTGGTGGGCGGGGCCCCTCCTCGCAGTATTTT. The variable domain in full, with the rest retrieved from reference TRBV7-9 and TRBJ2-3, is DTGVSQNPRHKITKRGQNVTFRCDPISEHNRLYWYRQTLGQGPEFLTYFQNEAQLEKSRLLSDRFSAERPKGSFSTLEIQRTEQGDSAMYLCASSLVGGRGPSSQYFGPGTRLTVL.

J is TRBJ1-2 and V is TRBV15; 9 bases are a match to TRBD1. Germline CDR1 LNHNV, CDR2 YYDKDF (reference sequence). Germline trimming cut 2 bases from V and 5 bases from J; bases unmatched to any gene: 3. This CDR3 comprises 14 residues. The CDR3 coding sequence is TGTGCCACCAGCAGACAACAGGGGGCATATGGCTACACCTTC. Translated: CATSRQQGAYGYTF.

The rearrangement uses TRBV11-3 and TRBJ2-6; D not certain. Germline V gives CDR1 SGHNT, CDR2 YENEEA. V lost 2 bases, J lost 4 bases, and 6 bases lay in between. There are 14 residues in the CDR3. The CDR3 loop reads CASSLFSGANVLTF. In DNA, the CDR3 is TGTGCCAGCAGCTTATTTTCCGGGGCCAACGTCCTGACTTTC.

This clone was counted only a few times. This sequence joins TRBV24-1 and TRBJ2-1, with a weak D call TRBD1 (5 bases). CDR3 length equals 14 residues. The germline V gene encodes CDR1 KGHDR and CDR2 SFDVKD. V was shortened by 3 bases and J by 13 bases, with 18 bases between the two germline ends. CDR3: CATSDRLRAGFQFF. DNA of the CDR3: TGTGCCACCAGTGATCGCCTTCGTGCAGGGTTCCAGTTCTTC.

The V gene is TRBV7-9, the J gene TRBJ2-3, with D hard to call. The germline V and J ends were trimmed by 2 bases and 0 bases, with 12 bases remaining between them. The CDR3 loop spans 16 amino acids. Germline loops: CDR1 SEHNR, CDR2 FQNEAQ (reference sequence). CDR3 loop: CASSLLGYTSTDTQYF. The CDR3 nucleotides are TGTGCCAGCAGCTTACTGGGTTATACTAGCACAGATACGCAGTATTTT.

In this sample, this clone turned up a few times. V gene TRBV7-2 combines with J gene TRBJ2-3, with D unclear. Germline V gene lookup returns CDR1 SGHTA and CDR2 FQGNSA. The CDR3 has 13 amino acids. V was shortened by 4 bases and J by 10 bases, with 15 bases between the two germline ends. CDR3 sequence (DNA): TGTGCCAGCAGCTCCCTGGGGTCTACAGCGCAGTATTTT. Protein sequence: CASSSLGSTAQYF.

The V call is TRBV28, the J call TRBJ1-6; D uncertain. Per the germline V gene, CDR1 is MDHEN and CDR2 is SYDVKM. The CDR3 loop spans 14 amino acids. V dropped 6 bases and J dropped 8 bases, with 14 bases sitting between them. This CDR3 reads CASSVVRRDSPLHF. The CDR3 bases are TGTGCCAGCAGCGTCGTCCGGAGGGATTCACCCCTCCACTTT.

A word on this clone: The identical CDR3 is also encoded by other nucleotide sequences in the sample. V gene TRBV7-2 combines with J gene TRBJ1-5; 8 positions agree with TRBD1. Germline V gene data show CDR1 as SGHTA and CDR2 as FQGNSA. The CDR3 runs 17 residues. Trimming removed 2 bases from V and 7 bases from J; junction bases left unmatched: 13. The CDR3 DNA sequence: TGTGCCAGCAGCTTATCTCCGTTCAGGGGGCGAGGGCAGCCCCAGCATTTT. It encodes CASSLSPFRGRGQPQHF.

The genes are TRBV27 and TRBJ1-3; TRBD1 might be the D (5 bases). Per germline, CDR1 MNHEY and CDR2 SMNVEV (reference sequence). CDR3 length: 15 amino acids. Trimming stripped 2 bases from V and 1 base from J, with 9 bases between. CDR3 region: CASSLAGGSGNTIYF. As DNA, the CDR3 is TGTGCCAGCAGTTTAGCGGGGGGTTCTGGAAACACCATATATTTT.

The chain couples TRBV11-3 to TRBJ2-7; tentatively, D is TRBD1 (5 bases). Germline V gene sequence: CDR1 SGHNT, CDR2 YENEEA. CDR3 size: 16 residues. Deletions cut 0 bases from V and 2 bases from J, with 14 bases between. The CDR3 bases are TGTGCCAGCAGCTTAGATCAGTGGGGCAGCCCCTACGAGCAGTACTTC. Protein: CASSLDQWGSPYEQYF. Complete variable domain (other parts from reference TRBV11-3 and TRBJ2-7): EAGVVQSPRYKIIEKKQPVAFWCNPISGHNTLYWYLQNLGQGPELLIRYENEEAVDDSQLPKDRFSAERLKGVDSTLKIQPAELGDSAVYLCASSLDQWGSPYEQYFGPGTRLTVT.

V usage is TRBV7-2 and J usage is TRBJ1-2; the D is unclear. CDR3 length: 14 amino acids. The germline V and J ends were trimmed by 5 bases and 7 bases, with 17 bases remaining between them. Germline V gives CDR1 SGHTA, CDR2 FQGNSA. The CDR3 reads CASSLAAGGGGYTF. The CDR3 DNA is TGTGCCAGCAGCCTGGCCGCGGGAGGCGGTGGCTACACCTTC.

The chain is built from TRBV5-6 and TRBJ1-5; D gene uncertain. Germline CDR1 SGHDT, CDR2 YYEEEE. The V end was cut by 4 bases, the J end by 5 bases, with 19 bases between. The CDR3 contains 16 residues. CDR3 DNA sequence: TGTGCCAGCAGCCTGGGCCTAGGCAGATCAGATCAGCCCCAGCATTTT. Translated: CASSLGLGRSDQPQHF.

This sequence joins TRBV29-1 and TRBJ2-2; no firm D call. Germline loops: CDR1 SQVTM, CDR2 ANQGSEA. This CDR3 is built from 14 residues. V was shortened by 5 bases and J by 0 bases, with 10 bases between the two germline ends. CDR3: CSVSKSTNTGELFF. The CDR3 bases are TGCAGCGTTTCAAAGAGCACGAACACCGGGGAGCTGTTTTTT.

This clone was counted only a few times. The V gene is TRBV7-6, the J gene TRBJ2-5; D gene unclear. The CDR3 consists of 14 residues. Trimming removed 0 bases at V and 2 bases at J, with 7 bases between. The germline V gene has CDR1 SGHVS and CDR2 FNYEAQ. In DNA form, the CDR3 reads TGTGCCAGCAGCTTAGCGCAGTCGCAAGAGACCCAGTACTTC. Its protein is CASSLAQSQETQYF.

The chain recombines TRBV7-9 with TRBJ2-1; D remains ambiguous. V was shortened by 5 bases and J by 9 bases, with 23 bases between the two germline ends. Per germline, CDR1 SEHNR and CDR2 FQNEAQ (reference sequence). The CDR3 contains 16 residues. CDR3 DNA sequence: TGTGCCAGCAGCGGACCCCGAAGTCCCTCGGCCGGTGAGCAGTTCTTC. Its protein product is CASSGPRSPSAGEQFF.

This chain connects TRBV7-2 to TRBJ2-7; 7 bases agree with TRBD1. This CDR3 region has 15 residues. V dropped 4 bases and J dropped 2; count of bases not matched to a gene: 8. Germline CDR1 SGHTA, CDR2 FQGNSA. The CDR3 here is CASSYTSGTAYEQYF. The CDR3 DNA follows: TGTGCCAGCAGCTATACCTCCGGGACAGCCTACGAGCAGTACTTC.

This chain connects TRBV7-8 to TRBJ1-2; D not certain. Trimming stripped 3 bases from V and 4 bases from J, with 12 bases between. This CDR3 is 14 amino acids long. Germline-derived CDR1 and CDR2 are SGHVS and FQNEAQ. CDR3 DNA: TGTGCCAGCAGCTTTCGGGATCAAGGCTATGGCTACACCTTC. It yields the protein CASSFRDQGYGYTF.

The genes are TRBV28 and TRBJ1-5, with a possible D match to TRBD1 (6 bases). This CDR3 has 15 amino acids. Trimming removed 4 bases from V and 3 bases from J, with 13 bases in between. Germline V gene lookup returns CDR1 MDHEN and CDR2 SYDVKM. The DNA of the CDR3 is TGTGCCAGCAGTTCCCAGGGGCGCGACAATCAGCCCCAGCATTTT. This encodes CASSSQGRDNQPQHF.

The rearrangement links TRBV18 to TRBJ2-4; no clear D gene. Trimming cost V 4 bases and J 15 bases, with 13 bases left between them. This CDR3 is built from 11 residues. Germline V gene data show CDR1 as KGHSH and CDR2 as LQKENI. CDR3 in DNA: TGTGCCAGCTCACTTGATGGTGATGTGTACTTC. It yields the protein CASSLDGDVYF.